Sequencing of this TCR beta chain was carried out in a study of PD-1 blockade in classical Hodgkin lymphoma. Overall study results and limits: It was reported that newly diagnosed patients had less baseline TCR diversity than healthy donors.

Each patient experienced a relapse that followed autologous stem cell transplantation, and brentuximab vedotin exposure varied. Reported best responses ranged across complete response, partial response or progressive disease. Produced via immunoSEQ multiplex PCR; TCRdb's table is partial and in-frame only. The sample holds about 50,000 clones, about 73% seen once. The table lists this clone with a count of one. The antigen remains unidentified. The CDR3 extends over 16 amino acids. Trimming took 0 bases from V and 4 from J; bases not matched to a gene: 4. Germline V gene lookup returns CDR1 SGHKS and CDR2 YYEKEE (reference sequence).

The clonotype comes from a human donor with classical Hodgkin lymphoma. The chain combines TRBV5-5 with TRBJ1-6; the match to TRBD1 covers 7 bases. This specimen consisted of peripheral blood mononuclear cells (PBMCs), obtained at baseline. In DNA form, the CDR3 reads TGTGCCAGCAGCTTGGGACAGGGAGCTTATAATTCACCCCTCCACTTT. This codes for CASSLGQGAYNSPLHF.